The clone carrying this TCR beta chain has a handful of counts. This record comes from a study of blood T cell repertoires in COVID-19. Study details: Sites across the United States, Italy and Spain contributed samples from acute and convalescent COVID-19. The cDNA or gDNA used as material had been derived from T cells, B-cell-depleted T cells, or PBMCs.

Looked up from germline, CDR1 is SGHRS and CDR2 is YFSETQ. V gave up 3 bases and J gave up 1 base, with 21 bases separating them. This CDR3 spans 18 amino acids. The authors' processing: From reference gene primer amplification, estimates of nucleated cell counts were derived. The repertoire was sequenced with immunoSEQ multiplex PCR; TCRdb's copy has only in-frame clones and lacks some. D and trimming come from the DNA, and the V and J calls and clone size come from that table. The sample yields 180,000 or so clones, over 75% seen once. The TCR sequence derives from a middle-aged man with active or convalescent COVID-19. This chain connects TRBV5-1 to TRBJ2-3, with a weak D call TRBD2 (6 bases). Specimen: peripheral blood. The CDR3 spells CASSWGDLSQYRTDTQYF. DNA of the CDR3: TGCGCCAGCAGCTGGGGGGACTTATCGCAGTATCGCACAGATACGCAGTATTTT.